The entry below gives a single TCR beta chain sequence along with its context. In the study's own analysis: Amplification from reference gene primers served as the basis for estimated nucleated cell counts. Profiled with immunoSEQ multiplex PCR; TCRdb holds only in-frame clones, not every one. The D gene and trimming were derived from the DNA, and the V and J assignments and clone size from that table. The sample shows 65,000 to 85,000 clones, approximately 89% of them seen only once. These data are taken from a study of blood T cell repertoires in COVID-19. Study in general: Samples representing acute and convalescent COVID-19 were sourced from the United States, Italy and Spain.

CDR3 length equals 13 residues. Trimming cost V 3 bases and J 5 bases, with 11 bases left between them. Germline loops: CDR1 SGHAT, CDR2 FQNNGV. The chain employs TRBV11-2 and TRBJ2-7; TRBD1 might be the D (5 bases). The TCR was taken from a human donor in a cohort sampled during active COVID-19. What was sequenced was peripheral blood. For the CDR3, the DNA is TGTGCCAGCAGCTTGCAGGGAACCCACGAGCAGTACTTC. Translating gives CASSLQGTHEQYF. Supplemented by reference TRBV11-2 and TRBJ2-7, the full variable domain reads EAGVAQSPRYKIIEKRQSVAFWCNPISGHATLYWYQQILGQGPKLLIQFQNNGVVDDSQLPKDRFSAERLKGVDSTLKIQPAKLEDSAVYLCASSLQGTHEQYFGPGTRLTVT.